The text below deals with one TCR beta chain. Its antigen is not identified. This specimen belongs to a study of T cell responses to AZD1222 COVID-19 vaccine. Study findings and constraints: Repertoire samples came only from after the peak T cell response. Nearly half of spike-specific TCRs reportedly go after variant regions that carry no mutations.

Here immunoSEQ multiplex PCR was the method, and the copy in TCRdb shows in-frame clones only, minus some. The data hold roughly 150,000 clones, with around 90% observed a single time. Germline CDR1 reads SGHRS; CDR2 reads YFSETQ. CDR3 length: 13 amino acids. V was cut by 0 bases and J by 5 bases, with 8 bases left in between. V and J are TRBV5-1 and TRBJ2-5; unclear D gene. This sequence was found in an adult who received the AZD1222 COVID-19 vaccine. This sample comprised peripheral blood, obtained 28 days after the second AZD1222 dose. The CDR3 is CASSLGFVETQYF. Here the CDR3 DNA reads TGCGCCAGCAGCTTGGGGTTCGTGGAGACCCAGTACTTC.